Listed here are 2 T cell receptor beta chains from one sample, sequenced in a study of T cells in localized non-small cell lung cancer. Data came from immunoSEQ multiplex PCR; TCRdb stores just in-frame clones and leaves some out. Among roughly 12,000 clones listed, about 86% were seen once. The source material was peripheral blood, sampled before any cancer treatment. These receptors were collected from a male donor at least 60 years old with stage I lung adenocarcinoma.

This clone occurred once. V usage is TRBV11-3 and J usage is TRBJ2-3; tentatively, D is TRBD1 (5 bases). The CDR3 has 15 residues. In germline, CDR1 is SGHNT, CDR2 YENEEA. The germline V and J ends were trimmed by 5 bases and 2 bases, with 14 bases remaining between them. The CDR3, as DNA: TGTGCCAGCAGCCTCAGGGTCCAGAACACAGATACGCAGTATTTT. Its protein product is CASSLRVQNTDTQYF.

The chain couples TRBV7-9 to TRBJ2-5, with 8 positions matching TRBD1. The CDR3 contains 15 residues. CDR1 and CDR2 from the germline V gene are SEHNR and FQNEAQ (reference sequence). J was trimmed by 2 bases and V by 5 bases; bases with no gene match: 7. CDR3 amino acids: CASSDGDRTQETQYF. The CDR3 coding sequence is TGTGCCAGCAGCGACGGGGACAGGACGCAAGAGACCCAGTACTTC. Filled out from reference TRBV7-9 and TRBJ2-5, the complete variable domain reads DTGVSQNPRHKITKRGQNVTFRCDPISEHNRLYWYRQTLGQGPEFLTYFQNEAQLEKSRLLSDRFSAERPKGSFSTLEIQRTEQGDSAMYLCASSDGDRTQETQYFGPGTRLLVL.